This T cell receptor (beta chain) was retrieved from a study of cytomegalovirus exposure and HLA in healthy donors. This clone was found a few times. Its target is unknown. General study findings and limits: Differences between HLA loci emerged in a later analysis of TCR association rates, with DRB1 most and HLA-C fewest.

CDR1 and CDR2 (germline): SGHDT, YYEEEE. The CDR3 is made up of 14 amino acids. J was trimmed by 0 bases and V by 4 bases; bases with no gene match: 3. Primers for the PCR totalled 60 Vbeta and 13 Jbeta. Profiling relied on immunoSEQ multiplex PCR, and the TCRdb table lists in-frame clones only, not all of them. The sample lists about 150,000 clones; over 80% were seen once. The chain joins TRBV5-6 to TRBJ2-5, with 7 bases identical to TRBD2. Sequenced: PBMCs. This clonotype originated in a boy under 10 years old in good health and CMV-seronegative. The CDR3 DNA sequence: TGTGCCAGCAGCCCCCGGGGGGACCAAGAGACCCAGTACTTC. Protein: CASSPRGDQETQYF.